This is a list of T cell receptor beta chains from one sample in a study of blood T cell repertoires in COVID-19. Repertoires were generated with immunoSEQ multiplex PCR, while TCRdb's copy carries only in-frame clones and drops some. The table shows roughly 140,000 clones, with roughly 90% occurring only once. Sequencing was performed on peripheral blood. These receptors all come from a woman between 55 and 75 years old with active or convalescent COVID-19. CDR3s include the opening cysteine and the closing phenylalanine or tryptophan. The D gene is left open where the match is weak. Expanded clones get a size class; other rows say once, few or many, or leave the size out.

abundance	d_gene	v_gene	j_gene	CDR3aa	CDR3nt
.	TRBD2	TRBV5-1	TRBJ2-1	CASSLAGGPSYNEQFF	TGCGCCAGCAGTCTAGCGGGGGGGCCCTCCTACAATGAGCAGTTCTTC
.	TRBD2	TRBV3-1/TRBV3-2	TRBJ2-1	CASSQPGGGYNEQFF	TGTGCCAGCAGCCAACCGGGGGGTGGATACAATGAGCAGTTCTTC
.	.	TRBV15	TRBJ1-4	CATSLRGTNEKLFF	TGTGCCACCAGCCTCAGGGGAACTAATGAAAAACTGTTTTTT
.	.	TRBV18	TRBJ2-3	CASSPGVTDTQYF	TGTGCCAGCTCACCCGGTGTCACAGATACGCAGTATTTT
once	TRBD2	TRBV15	TRBJ2-5	CATSRDAGVGGRYF	TGTGCCACCAGCAGAGATGCGGGAGTTGGCGGACGGTACTTC
.	.	TRBV7-8	TRBJ1-5	CASSFTREGQPQHF	TGTGCCAGCAGCTTTACCAGGGAGGGTCAGCCCCAGCATTTT
.	TRBD1	TRBV5-4	TRBJ1-1	CASKISGQGRLNTEAFF	TGTGCCAGCAAAATATCGGGACAGGGAAGGTTGAACACTGAAGCTTTCTTT
.	.	TRBV2	TRBJ1-4	CASSPPGNGNEKLFF	TGTGCCAGCAGCCCCCCCGGGAACGGTAATGAAAAACTGTTTTTT
.	.	TRBV4-1	TRBJ2-2	CASSLLDMPTNTGELFF	TGCGCCAGCAGCCTCCTTGACATGCCGACGAACACCGGGGAGCTGTTTTTT
few	.	TRBV4-1	TRBJ2-1	CASSQGAWSYNEQFF	TGCGCCAGCAGCCAAGGGGCTTGGTCCTACAATGAGCAGTTCTTC
.	TRBD1	TRBV4-3	TRBJ1-3	CASSQDQQGAYTIYF	TGCGCCAGCAGCCAAGATCAACAGGGGGCTTACACCATATATTTT
.	TRBD1	TRBV5-1	TRBJ2-1	CASSNGGQGTYNEQFF	TGCGCCAGCAGTAATGGGGGACAGGGCACCTACAATGAGCAGTTCTTC
.	TRBD1	TRBV7-6	TRBJ1-1	CASSLVGQGGTEAFF	TGTGCCAGCAGCTTAGTAGGTCAGGGGGGCACTGAAGCTTTCTTT
.	TRBD2	TRBV2	TRBJ2-2	CASSELAAGNTGELFF	TGTGCCAGCAGCGAACTAGCGGCGGGGAACACCGGGGAGCTGTTTTTT
.	TRBD1	TRBV6-5	TRBJ2-2	CASIPRGLGTGELFF	TGTGCCAGCATTCCCAGGGGGCTTGGCACCGGGGAGCTGTTTTTT
.	.	TRBV19	TRBJ1-5	CATNRGHSANQPQHF	TGTGCCACTAACCGAGGACACTCGGCCAATCAGCCCCAGCATTTT
.	TRBD2	TRBV9	TRBJ2-1	CASSRSGGDYNEQFF	TGTGCCAGCAGCCGAAGCGGGGGGGATTACAATGAGCAGTTCTTC
once	.	TRBV6-5	TRBJ1-2	CASSYLVSGDNGYTF	TGTGCCAGCAGTTACCTAGTGTCAGGGGATAATGGCTACACCTTC
.	.	TRBV7-9	TRBJ2-1	CASGEKRQYNEQFF	TGTGCCAGCGGGGAGAAGCGGCAGTACAATGAGCAGTTCTTC
.	TRBD1	TRBV27	TRBJ1-6	CASSSGTGVFLGPLHF	TGTGCCAGCAGCTCCGGGACAGGGGTATTTCTGGGTCCCCTCCACTTT